Listed below are T cell receptor beta chains from one sample, sequenced in a study of shared clonotypes between healthy human individuals. The assay was immunoSEQ multiplex PCR, and TCRdb's table has in-frame clones only and misses some. The repertoire consists of about 1 million clones, with around 76% occurring once and the leading ten covering 1.4% to 1.5%. The sample comprised memory CD4+ T cells sorted from blood. The receptors stem from a young man in good health. Each CDR3 is given with its conserved first and last residue. Fields, in order: CDR3 length, J gene, clone size, V gene, D gene, CDR3 protein, CDR3 DNA. The D gene is left open where the match is weak. The size of a clone is reported for some rows only, either as once, few or many, or as a class for expanded clones.

>16|TRBJ1-6|few|TRBV28|TRBD1
CASSSLQGVTNSPLHF
TGTGCCAGCAGTTCACTCCAGGGGGTTACCAATTCACCCCTCCACTTT
>15|TRBJ2-7|-|TRBV12-2|-
CASRPPQEQGIEQYF
TGTGCAAGTCGGCCTCCCCAAGAACAGGGGATCGAGCAGTACTTC
>16|TRBJ2-1|few|TRBV27|-
CASSPRGATLHNEQFF
TGTGCCAGCAGTCCCCGGGGGGCCACACTCCACAATGAGCAGTTCTTC
>17|TRBJ2-1|-|TRBV7-9|TRBD2
CASSHGTSGPPYNEQFF
TGTGCCAGCAGCCACGGGACTAGCGGGCCCCCCTACAATGAGCAGTTCTTC
>14|TRBJ2-3|-|TRBV7-2|-
CASSSRWFGDTQYF
TGTGCCAGCAGCTCTAGATGGTTCGGAGATACGCAGTATTTT
>16|TRBJ2-2|-|TRBV5-1|-
CASSPSSSANTGELFF
TGCGCCAGCAGCCCTAGCAGCAGCGCCAACACCGGGGAGCTGTTTTTT
>16|TRBJ1-3|many|TRBV13|-
CASSKQGLNSGNTIYF
TGTGCCAGCAGCAAACAGGGACTGAACTCTGGAAACACCATATATTTT
>15|TRBJ1-2|-|TRBV5-6|TRBD1
CASSLGQVRGLGYTF
TGTGCCAGCAGCTTGGGTCAGGTCAGGGGGCTGGGCTACACCTTC
>12|TRBJ2-3|-|TRBV5-1|-
CASSLVVDTQYF
TGCGCCAGCAGCTTGGTTGTAGATACGCAGTATTTT
>13|TRBJ1-1|once|TRBV5-8|-
CASSLVRGLGAFF
TGTGCCAGCAGCTTGGTTCGGGGGCTGGGGGCTTTCTTT
>15|TRBJ1-1|-|TRBV19|-
CASSPRYRRNTEAFF
TGTGCCAGTAGTCCTAGATACAGGAGGAACACTGAAGCTTTCTTT
>17|TRBJ2-3|-|TRBV11-2|-
CASSLIGSGTYTDTQYF
TGTGCCAGCAGCTTGATAGGGTCCGGGACATACACAGATACGCAGTATTTT
>16|TRBJ1-5|-|TRBV7-2|TRBD1
CASSADRGIGNQPQHF
TGTGCCAGCAGCGCCGACAGGGGGATAGGCAATCAGCCCCAGCATTTT
>18|TRBJ2-3|-|TRBV9|-
CASSVGVRGGLSTDTQYF
TGTGCCAGCAGCGTAGGGGTCCGCGGGGGCCTTAGCACAGATACGCAGTATTTT
>15|TRBJ2-5|few|TRBV6-5|-
CASSSPNSPGRTQYF
TGTGCCAGCAGTTCCCCCAACAGTCCGGGGAGGACCCAGTACTTC
>12|TRBJ1-2|many|TRBV5-6|-
CASSEDAYGYTF
TGTGCCAGCAGCGAGGACGCCTATGGCTACACCTTC
>15|TRBJ1-5|-|TRBV5-1|TRBD1
CASTLTGDSNQPQHF
TGCGCCAGCACTTTGACAGGGGATAGCAATCAGCCCCAGCATTTT
>14|TRBJ1-5|-|TRBV6-5|TRBD1
CASRAGGSGQPQHF
TGTGCCAGCAGGGCAGGGGGAAGTGGTCAGCCCCAGCATTTT
>13|TRBJ1-2|-|TRBV5-1|TRBD1
CASSSVQGDGYTF
TGCGCCAGCAGCTCGGTGCAGGGGGATGGCTACACCTTC
>15|TRBJ2-7|-|TRBV6-5|-
CASRVDGGSSYEQYF
TGTGCCAGCAGGGTAGATGGCGGAAGCTCCTACGAGCAGTACTTC
>12|TRBJ1-1|-|TRBV7-2|-
CASSIRGTEAFF
TGTGCCAGCAGCATTAGGGGTACTGAAGCTTTCTTT
>15|TRBJ2-2|-|TRBV5-6|TRBD2
CASSLAGVTGGELFF
TGTGCCAGCAGCTTAGCGGGAGTTACGGGCGGGGAGCTGTTTTTT
>12|TRBJ1-4|-|TRBV10-3|TRBD1
CAISLQGAELFF
TGTGCCATCAGCCTACAGGGGGCGGAACTGTTTTTT
>13|TRBJ1-6|-|TRBV9|-
CASSVEGRPALHF
TGTGCCAGCAGCGTAGAGGGGAGGCCGGCTCTCCACTTT
>14|TRBJ1-2|few|TRBV30|-
CAWSVSDWGHGYTF
TGTGCCTGGAGCGTCAGCGATTGGGGACATGGCTACACCTTC
>16|TRBJ2-7|-|TRBV11-2|-
CASSLPNSLGTYEQYF
TGTGCCAGCAGCTTACCGAATTCCCTGGGAACCTACGAGCAGTACTTC
>18|TRBJ2-6|-|TRBV5-4|TRBD2
CASRPGLAGNSGANVLTF
TGTGCCAGCAGACCGGGACTAGCGGGGAACTCTGGGGCCAACGTCCTGACTTTC
>15|TRBJ2-3|few|TRBV6-1|-
CASSEGGGGTDTQYF
TGTGCCAGCAGTGAAGGAGGGGGTGGCACAGATACGCAGTATTTT
>15|TRBJ1-3|-|TRBV19|-
CASSPVWSSGNTIYF
TGTGCCAGTAGTCCGGTGTGGAGCTCTGGAAACACCATATATTTT
>17|TRBJ1-6|-|TRBV7-7|TRBD1
CASSWRKTGGGDSPLHF
TGTGCTAGCAGCTGGCGTAAGACAGGGGGCGGTGATTCACCCCTCCACTTT
>14|TRBJ2-7|-|TRBV7-8|-
CASSARTHGEEQYF
TGTGCCAGCAGCGCCAGGACCCACGGGGAAGAGCAGTACTTC
>18|TRBJ2-3|once|TRBV5-1|TRBD2
CASRLGGLAGRGTDTQYF
TGCGCCAGCAGGTTGGGGGGACTAGCGGGCCGGGGCACAGATACGCAGTATTTT
>15|TRBJ2-1|-|TRBV5-1|TRBD2
CASSARLAGNNEQFF
TGCGCCAGCAGCGCAAGACTAGCGGGGAACAATGAGCAGTTCTTC
>17|TRBJ2-7|-|TRBV15|TRBD2
CATSGWTSGTDPYEQYF
TGTGCCACCAGCGGATGGACTAGCGGGACCGACCCCTACGAGCAGTACTTC
>17|TRBJ1-6|-|TRBV7-2|TRBD1
CASSPRSGTGRNSPLHF
TGTGCCAGCAGCCCGCGATCCGGGACAGGGAGGAATTCACCCCTCCACTTT
>16|TRBJ2-3|-|TRBV30|TRBD1
CAWSVGQGNRGDTQYF
TGTGCCTGGAGTGTTGGACAGGGAAACAGGGGAGATACGCAGTATTTT
>15|TRBJ2-7|-|TRBV10-3|TRBD1
CAISDSGTGAPEQYF
TGTGCCATCAGTGATTCCGGGACAGGGGCCCCCGAGCAGTACTTC
>13|TRBJ1-5|few|TRBV30|-
CAWSRGLDQPQHF
TGTGCCTGGAGTCGAGGGTTGGATCAGCCCCAGCATTTT
>14|TRBJ2-3|-|TRBV10-1|-
CASRMDFSSDTQYF
TGCGCCAGCAGGATGGACTTTTCTTCAGATACGCAGTATTTT
>13|TRBJ2-7|-|TRBV11-1|-
CASTLGPTYEQYF
TGTGCCAGCACCCTAGGACCGACGTACGAGCAGTACTTC
>14|TRBJ2-7|-|TRBV15|TRBD1
CATTVDRGSYEQYF
TGTGCCACCACCGTGGACAGGGGATCCTACGAGCAGTACTTC
>15|TRBJ1-2|-|TRBV7-2|TRBD1
CASSLGQGTSYGYTF
TGTGCCAGCAGCTTAGGACAGGGGACCAGCTATGGCTACACCTTC
>16|TRBJ2-5|-|TRBV27|TRBD2
CASSRGSSGGWETQYF
TGTGCCAGCAGCAGGGGAAGTAGCGGGGGTTGGGAGACCCAGTACTTC
>13|TRBJ1-2|-|TRBV25-1|-
CASSPHAGLGYTF
TGTGCCAGCAGTCCTCACGCAGGCTTGGGATACACCTTC
>14|TRBJ1-2|-|TRBV5-8|TRBD1
CASSKGQWDYGYTF
TGTGCCAGCAGCAAGGGACAGTGGGACTATGGCTACACCTTC